A single sample gave rise to the 21 T cell receptor beta chains below, sequenced in a study of blood T cell repertoires in COVID-19. Measured with immunoSEQ multiplex PCR; TCRdb has only the in-frame clones, and not every one. The sample yields 100,000 to 150,000 clones, 81% seen once. The source material was peripheral blood. The receptors come from a woman aged 45-65 years with acute or convalescent COVID-19.

The chain joins TRBV6-5 to TRBJ1-2, with unresolved D. The V end lost 0 bases, the J end lost 3 bases, and 11 bases lay between the germline ends. Germline V gene data show CDR1 as MNHEY and CDR2 as SVGAGI. The CDR3 spans 15 residues. CDR3 amino acids: CASSYSRAGYYGYTF. In DNA form, the CDR3 reads TGTGCCAGCAGTTACTCGAGAGCGGGGTACTATGGCTACACCTTC.

This chain uses TRBV7-9 with TRBJ2-5; the match to TRBD2 covers 9 bases. After removal of 5 bases from V and 5 bases from J, the junction contained 12 bases not matched to a gene. CDR1 is SEHNR, CDR2 FQNEAQ, per germline (reference sequence). The CDR3 has 16 amino acids. This CDR3 reads CASSPRGGANWETQYF. The CDR3, as DNA: TGTGCCAGCAGCCCCCGCGGGGGGGCAAATTGGGAGACCCAGTACTTC.

The chain combines TRBV5-1 with TRBJ2-1, with D perhaps TRBD1 (6 bases). Trimming stripped 4 bases from V and 0 bases from J, with 11 bases between. The CDR3 contains 15 residues. Germline loops: CDR1 SGHRS, CDR2 YFSETQ. In DNA form, the CDR3 reads TGCGCCAGCAGCAGTGACAGGAGCTCCTACAATGAGCAGTTCTTC. This encodes CASSSDRSSYNEQFF.

The V call is TRBV5-1, the J call TRBJ1-5; D is unresolved. The CDR3 sequence is 14 residues long. V was shortened by 0 bases and J by 3 bases, with 7 bases between the two germline ends. Germline assignment: CDR1 SGHRS and CDR2 YFSETQ. This CDR3 is CASSLGGINQPQHF. The CDR3 bases are TGCGCCAGCAGCTTGGGAGGGATCAATCAGCCCCAGCATTTT.

J is TRBJ2-7 and V is TRBV19, with D possibly being TRBD1 (6 bases). CDR1 and CDR2 from the germline V gene are LNHDA and SQIVND (reference sequence). V lost 2 bases, J lost 1 base, and 12 bases lay in between. The CDR3 extends over 15 amino acids. CDR3: CASSISGQLSYEQYF. The CDR3 DNA is TGTGCCAGTAGTATATCCGGACAGTTATCCTACGAGCAGTACTTC.

The chain carries TRBV5-5 and TRBJ1-4; TRBD1 might be the D (5 bases). V was shortened by 2 bases and J by 7 bases, with 9 bases between the two germline ends. Germline loops: CDR1 SGHKS, CDR2 YYEKEE (reference sequence). The CDR3 totals 13 residues. The CDR3 DNA reads as TGTGCCAGCAGCTTCGGCGGGGGTGAAAAACTGTTTTTT. It encodes CASSFGGGEKLFF.

This chain joins TRBV29-1 and TRBJ2-1; no reliable D call. V lost 7 bases and J 8 bases, leaving 9 bases between the germline ends. The germline gives CDR1 SQVTM, CDR2 ANQGSEA. This CDR3 is built from 10 residues. This CDR3 reads CSGSGDEQFF. CDR3 in DNA: TGCAGCGGTTCTGGAGATGAGCAGTTCTTC.

This clone appeared a few times. V gene TRBV4-2 combines with J gene TRBJ1-3; 7 bases map to TRBD1. Per the germline V gene, CDR1 is LGHNA and CDR2 is YNFKEQ. Trimming cost V 6 bases and J 0 bases; bases outside gene matches: 5. This CDR3 is 15 amino acids long. In DNA, the CDR3 is TGTGCCAGCAGGGAGACAGGGAGCTCTGGAAACACCATATATTTT. This codes for CASRETGSSGNTIYF.

This rearrangement joins TRBV28 to TRBJ2-1; TRBD2 matches 8 bases. This CDR3 region has 14 residues. Germline V gene data show CDR1 as MDHEN and CDR2 as SYDVKM. J was trimmed by 8 bases and V by 3 bases; bases with no gene match: 6. Written as DNA, the CDR3 is TGTGCCAGCAGTTTTCGGGCGGGAGGCGATGAGCAGTTCTTC. This codes for CASSFRAGGDEQFF.

The chain is built from TRBV2 and TRBJ1-5; D may be TRBD1 (5 bases). The V end lost 7 bases, the J end lost 4 bases, and 14 bases lay between the germline ends. There are 14 residues in the CDR3. Germline V gene lookup returns CDR1 SNHLY and CDR2 FYNNEI. This CDR3 is CASKVDGGNQPQHF. CDR3 sequence (DNA): TGTGCCAGCAAAGTCGACGGGGGGAATCAGCCCCAGCATTTT.

J is TRBJ2-7 and V is TRBV10-2; TRBD1 agrees at 9 bases. CDR3 length: 16 amino acids. With V trimmed by 3 bases and J by 1 base, 7 bases remained unmatched. The germline CDR1 and CDR2 sequences are WSHSY and SAAADI. CDR3 in DNA: TGCGCCAGCAGTGAACCGGGACAGGGAATTTCCTACGAGCAGTACTTC. Translated, it gives CASSEPGQGISYEQYF.

The chain couples TRBV5-1 to TRBJ1-2, with D hard to call. The CDR3 totals 13 residues. V was shortened by 4 bases and J by 1 base, with 8 bases between the two germline ends. Germline V gives CDR1 SGHRS, CDR2 YFSETQ. CDR3 DNA sequence: TGCGCCAGCAGCCTCTCGGGTAACTATGGCTACACCTTC. Its protein product is CASSLSGNYGYTF. The variable domain in full, with the rest retrieved from reference TRBV5-1 and TRBJ1-2, is KAGVTQTPRYLIKTRGQQVTLSCSPISGHRSVSWYQQTPGQGLQFLFEYFSETQRNKGNFPGRFSGRQFSNSRSEMNVSTLELGDSALYLCASSLSGNYGYTFGSGTRLTVV.

The chain employs TRBV2 and TRBJ2-7, with 9 nucleotides matching TRBD2. CDR3 length: 14 residues. Losses at the gene ends were 3 bases for V and 5 bases for J; bases not matched to a gene: 5. The germline gives CDR1 SNHLY, CDR2 FYNNEI. CDR3 coding DNA: TGTGCCAGCAGTGAGGGAGCGGGAGGCCACGAGCAGTACTTC. It translates to CASSEGAGGHEQYF.

In its sample, this clone was seen once. This chain links TRBV14 with TRBJ2-5, with D tentatively TRBD1 (5 bases). This CDR3 contains 15 residues. The V end lost 4 bases, the J end lost 5 bases, and 17 bases lay between the germline ends. Germline loops: CDR1 SGHDN, CDR2 FVKESK. The CDR3 coding sequence is TGTGCCAGCAGCCCCCGGACACCCGGTGAGGAGACCCAGTACTTC. It yields the protein CASSPRTPGEETQYF.

CDR3 nucleotides: TGTGCCAGCAGTGCGGGGACCTTACTGACTGAAGCTTTCTTT. It encodes CASSAGTLLTEAFF. The V call is TRBV27, the J call TRBJ1-1; a weak D match, TRBD1 (5 bases). The CDR3 loop spans 14 amino acids. Trimming shortened V by 5 bases and J by 5 bases, and 15 bases separated the two germline ends. Germline assignment: CDR1 MNHEY and CDR2 SMNVEV (reference sequence).

The chain links TRBV29-1 to TRBJ2-7, with a weak D call TRBD2 (6 bases). Germline CDR1 and CDR2: SQVTM and ANQGSEA. V was pared by 4 bases and J by 5 bases, with 12 bases between. The length of the CDR3 is 12 residues. This CDR3 reads CSVGGSGDEQYF. In DNA form, the CDR3 reads TGCAGCGTTGGGGGGTCGGGGGACGAGCAGTACTTC.

This chain links TRBV2 with TRBJ1-1, with 8 bases matching TRBD1. The CDR3 is 14 residues long. Germline loops: CDR1 SNHLY, CDR2 FYNNEI. The J segment lost 5 bases and the V segment lost 8 bases, leaving 10 bases of the junction unmatched. In DNA form, the CDR3 reads TGTGCCAGCCACGATCGACAGGGGTCTACTGAAGCTTTCTTT. Residues: CASHDRQGSTEAFF.

The rearrangement links TRBV2 to TRBJ1-4, with 9 nucleotides matching TRBD1. This CDR3 spans 14 amino acids. Germline lookup yields CDR1 SNHLY and CDR2 FYNNEI. V trimming: 6 bases; J trimming: 11 bases; junction bases outside the gene matches: 10. The CDR3 sequence is CASRETGGPSKLFF. The CDR3 DNA reads as TGTGCCAGCAGGGAGACAGGGGGGCCTTCTAAACTGTTTTTT.

The V call is TRBV4-1, the J call TRBJ2-6; no clear D. V was pared by 2 bases and J by 0 bases, with 5 bases between. Germline CDR1 MGHRA, CDR2 YSYEKL. There are 15 residues in the CDR3. The CDR3 sequence is CASSQWSSGANVLTF. In DNA form, the CDR3 reads TGCGCCAGCAGCCAATGGAGCTCTGGGGCCAACGTCCTGACTTTC.

This clone was found once. Relative to the germline gene, one junction end is altered; a read error may explain this. The rearrangement uses TRBV6-2 or TRBV6-3 and TRBJ2-1; 8 bases line up with TRBD2. The V gene's germline CDR1 is MNHEY and CDR2 SVGEGT. The CDR3 sequence is 15 residues long. The CDR3 reads CASGYGTRSINEQFF. CDR3 nucleotides: TGTGCCAGCGGTTACGGGACTAGGAGCATCAATGAGCAGTTCTTC.

This rearrangement joins TRBV18 to TRBJ2-1; 7 nucleotides agree with TRBD2. Germline V gene sequence: CDR1 KGHSH, CDR2 LQKENI. V gave up 5 bases and J gave up 0 bases; unmatched junction bases: 7. The CDR3 sequence is 16 residues long. The CDR3 is CASSSTSASSYNEQFF. The DNA of the CDR3 is TGTGCCAGCTCAAGCACTAGCGCTAGCTCCTACAATGAGCAGTTCTTC.